This note documents a single TCR beta chain sequence. Its antigen is as yet unknown. This record comes from a study of cytomegalovirus exposure and HLA in healthy donors. Study in general: There were 300 to 400 genotyped donors. Of these, 81% fell in the genetic ancestry cluster associated with self-reported Caucasian donors. Points from the study as a whole: A later analysis, which compared TCR beta chains of equal frequency, found the HLA-associated ones more clonally expanded. An analysis done earlier found most TCR beta V segments productive about 90% or about 30% of the time. CMV antigen specificity of a few CMV-associated chains was confirmed in vitro.

PCR involved 60 Vbeta and 13 Jbeta primers. The data were produced by immunoSEQ multiplex PCR, yet TCRdb's version contains in-frame clones alone and is incomplete. The sample has roughly 71,000 clones, 60% to 75% seen once. The V and J ends lost 2 bases and 4 bases respectively, with 15 bases between them. The germline gives CDR1 SGHDT, CDR2 YYEEEE. CDR3 length equals 15 residues. The rearrangement joins TRBV5-6 to TRBJ2-5, with D maybe TRBD2 (6 bases). The sequenced sample consisted of PBMCs. The sequence derives from a man in his forties in good health and CMV-seropositive. CDR3 sequence (DNA): TGTGCCAGCAGCTTCCGGGAGCTTGGGGGAGAGACCCAGTACTTC. This sequence encodes CASSFRELGGETQYF. The full variable domain, completed using reference TRBV5-6 and TRBJ2-5, is DAGVTQSPTHLIKTRGQQVTLRCSPKSGHDTVSWYQQALGQGPQFIFQYYEEEERQRGNFPDRFSGHQFPNYSSELNVNALLLGDSALYLCASSFRELGGETQYFGPGTRLLVL.